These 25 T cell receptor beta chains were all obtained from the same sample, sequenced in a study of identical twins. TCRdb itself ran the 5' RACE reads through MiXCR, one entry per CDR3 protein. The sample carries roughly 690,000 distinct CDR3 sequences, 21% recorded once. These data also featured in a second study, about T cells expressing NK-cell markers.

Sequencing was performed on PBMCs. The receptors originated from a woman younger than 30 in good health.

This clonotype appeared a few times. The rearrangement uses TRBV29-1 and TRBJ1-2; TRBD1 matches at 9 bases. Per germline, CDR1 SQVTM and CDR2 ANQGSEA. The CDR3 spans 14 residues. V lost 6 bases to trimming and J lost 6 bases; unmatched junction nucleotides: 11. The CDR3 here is CSVGLGTGFDGYTF. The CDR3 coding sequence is TGCAGCGTGGGACTCGGGACAGGGTTTGATGGCTACACCTTC.

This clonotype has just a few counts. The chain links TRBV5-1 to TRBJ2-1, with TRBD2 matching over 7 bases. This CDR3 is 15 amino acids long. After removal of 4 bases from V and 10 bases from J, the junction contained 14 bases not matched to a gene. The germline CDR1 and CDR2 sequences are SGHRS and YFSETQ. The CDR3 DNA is TGCGCCAGCAGCGTGACTAGCTCGGAGCCTCGGGAGCAGTTCTTC. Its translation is CASSVTSSEPREQFF.

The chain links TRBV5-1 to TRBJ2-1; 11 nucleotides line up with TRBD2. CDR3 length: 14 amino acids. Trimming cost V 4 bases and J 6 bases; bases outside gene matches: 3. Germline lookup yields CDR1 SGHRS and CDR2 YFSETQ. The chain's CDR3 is CASSEGLAANEQFF. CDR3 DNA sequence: TGCGCCAGCAGCGAGGGACTAGCGGCCAATGAGCAGTTCTTC.

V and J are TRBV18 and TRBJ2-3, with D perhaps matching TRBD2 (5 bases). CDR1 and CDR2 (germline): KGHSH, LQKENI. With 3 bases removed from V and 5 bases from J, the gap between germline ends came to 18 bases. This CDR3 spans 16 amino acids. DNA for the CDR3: TGTGCCAGCTCACCTGCGCTTACCCGGGATGTAGATACGCAGTATTTT. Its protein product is CASSPALTRDVDTQYF.

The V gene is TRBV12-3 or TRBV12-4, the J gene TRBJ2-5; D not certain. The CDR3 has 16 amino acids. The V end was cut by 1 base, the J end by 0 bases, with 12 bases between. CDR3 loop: CASSLGRRVYQETQYF. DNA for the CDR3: TGTGCCAGCAGTTTAGGGCGGCGAGTGTACCAAGAGACCCAGTACTTC.

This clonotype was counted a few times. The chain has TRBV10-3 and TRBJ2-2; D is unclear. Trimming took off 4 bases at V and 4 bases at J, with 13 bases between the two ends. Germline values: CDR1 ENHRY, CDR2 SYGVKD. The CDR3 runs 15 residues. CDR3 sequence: CAISAGSPRTGELFF. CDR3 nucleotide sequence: TGTGCCATCAGTGCTGGAAGCCCGCGCACCGGGGAGCTGTTTTTT.

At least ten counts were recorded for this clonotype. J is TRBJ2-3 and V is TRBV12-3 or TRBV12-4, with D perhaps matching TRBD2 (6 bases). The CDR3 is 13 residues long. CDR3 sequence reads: CATTGGGTDTQYF. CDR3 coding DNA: TGTGCTACGACCGGCGGGGGCACAGATACGCAGTATTTT.

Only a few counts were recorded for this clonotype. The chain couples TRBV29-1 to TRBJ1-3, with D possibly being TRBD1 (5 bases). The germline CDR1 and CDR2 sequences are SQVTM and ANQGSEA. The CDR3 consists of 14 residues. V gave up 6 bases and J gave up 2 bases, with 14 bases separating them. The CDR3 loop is CSVTDTPAGNTIYF. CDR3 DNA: TGCAGCGTGACAGATACCCCGGCTGGAAACACCATATATTTT.

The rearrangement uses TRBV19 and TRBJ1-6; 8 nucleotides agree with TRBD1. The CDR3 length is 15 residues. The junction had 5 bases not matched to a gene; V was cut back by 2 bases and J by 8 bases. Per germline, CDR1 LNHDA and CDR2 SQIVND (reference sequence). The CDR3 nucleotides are TGTGCCAGTAGTATAACAGGGGGAAGGGATTCACCCCTCCACTTT. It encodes CASSITGGRDSPLHF.

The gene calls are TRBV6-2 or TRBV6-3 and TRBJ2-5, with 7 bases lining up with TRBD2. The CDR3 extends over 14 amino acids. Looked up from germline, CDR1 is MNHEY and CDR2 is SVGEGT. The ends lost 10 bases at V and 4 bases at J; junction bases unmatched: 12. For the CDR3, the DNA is TGTGCCATCCAAGCACGGCGGGAGCCAGAGACCCAGTACTTC. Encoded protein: CAIQARREPETQYF.

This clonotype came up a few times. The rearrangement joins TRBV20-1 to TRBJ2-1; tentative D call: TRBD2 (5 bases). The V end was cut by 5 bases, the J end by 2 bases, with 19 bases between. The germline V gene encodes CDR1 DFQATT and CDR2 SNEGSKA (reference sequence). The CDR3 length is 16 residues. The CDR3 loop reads CSAQKLGFGAYNEQFF. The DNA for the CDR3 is TGCAGTGCTCAAAAACTAGGGTTTGGCGCCTACAATGAGCAGTTCTTC.

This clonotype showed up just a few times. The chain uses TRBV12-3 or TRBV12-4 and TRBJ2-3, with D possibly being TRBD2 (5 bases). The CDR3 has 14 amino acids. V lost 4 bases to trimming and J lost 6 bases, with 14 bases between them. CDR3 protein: CASSYQRRKDTQYF. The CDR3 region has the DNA TGTGCCAGCAGTTATCAGCGGAGAAAGGATACGCAGTATTTT.

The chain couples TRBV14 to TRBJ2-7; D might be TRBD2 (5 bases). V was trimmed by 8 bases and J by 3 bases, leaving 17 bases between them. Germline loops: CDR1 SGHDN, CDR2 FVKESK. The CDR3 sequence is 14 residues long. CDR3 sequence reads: CASSTLDGGYEQYF. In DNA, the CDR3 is TGTGCCAGCTCGACACTAGACGGAGGCTACGAGCAGTACTTC. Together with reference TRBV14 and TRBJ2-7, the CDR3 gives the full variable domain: EAGVTQFPSHSVIEKGQTVTLRCDPISGHDNLYWYRRVMGKEIKFLLHFVKESKQDESGMPNNRFLAERTGGTYSTLKVQPAELEDSGVYFCASSTLDGGYEQYFGPGTRLTVT.

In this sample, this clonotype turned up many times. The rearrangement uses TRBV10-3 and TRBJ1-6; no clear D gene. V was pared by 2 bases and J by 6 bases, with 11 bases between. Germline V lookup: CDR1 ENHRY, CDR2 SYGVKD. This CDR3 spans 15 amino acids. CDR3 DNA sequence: TGTGCCATCAGTGAGGAGGCCGTTGCTAATTCACCCCTCCACTTT. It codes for CAISEEAVANSPLHF.

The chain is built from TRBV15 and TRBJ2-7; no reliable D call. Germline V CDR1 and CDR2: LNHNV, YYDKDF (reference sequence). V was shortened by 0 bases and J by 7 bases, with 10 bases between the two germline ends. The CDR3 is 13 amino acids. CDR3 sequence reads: CATSREDPLEQYF. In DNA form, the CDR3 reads TGTGCCACCAGCAGAGAGGACCCCCTGGAGCAGTACTTC.

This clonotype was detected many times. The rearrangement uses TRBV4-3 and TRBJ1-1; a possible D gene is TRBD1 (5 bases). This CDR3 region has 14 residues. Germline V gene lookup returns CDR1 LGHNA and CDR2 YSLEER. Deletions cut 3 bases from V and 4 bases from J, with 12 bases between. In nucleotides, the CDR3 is TGCGCCAGCAGCCATACGGCGCAGGGCACTGAAGCTTTCTTT. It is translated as CASSHTAQGTEAFF.

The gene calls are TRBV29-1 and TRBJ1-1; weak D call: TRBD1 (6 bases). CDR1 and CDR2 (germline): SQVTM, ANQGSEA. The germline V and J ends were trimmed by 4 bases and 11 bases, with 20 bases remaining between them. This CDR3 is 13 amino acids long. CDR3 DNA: TGCAGCGTTGTGGAAGGGGCAGGGGTGGTGGCTTTCTTT. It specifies CSVVEGAGVVAFF. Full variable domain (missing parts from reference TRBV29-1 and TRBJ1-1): SAVISQKPSRDICQRGTSLTIQCQVDSQVTMMFWYRQQPGQSLTLIATANQGSEATYESGFVIDKFPISRPNLTFSTLTVSNMSPEDSSIYLCSVVEGAGVVAFFGQGTRLTVV.

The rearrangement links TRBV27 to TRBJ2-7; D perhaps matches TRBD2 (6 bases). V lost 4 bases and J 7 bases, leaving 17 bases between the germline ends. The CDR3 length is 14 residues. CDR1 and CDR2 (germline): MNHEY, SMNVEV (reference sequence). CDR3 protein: CASSSGTRAGEQYF. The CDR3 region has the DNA TGTGCCAGCAGTTCCGGGACCCGGGCGGGAGAGCAGTACTTC.

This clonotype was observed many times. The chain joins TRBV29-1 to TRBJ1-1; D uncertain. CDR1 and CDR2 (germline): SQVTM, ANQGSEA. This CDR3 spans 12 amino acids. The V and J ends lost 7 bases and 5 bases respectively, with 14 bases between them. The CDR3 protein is CSENSFGTEAFF. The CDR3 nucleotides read TGCAGCGAAAACAGCTTTGGGACTGAAGCTTTCTTT.

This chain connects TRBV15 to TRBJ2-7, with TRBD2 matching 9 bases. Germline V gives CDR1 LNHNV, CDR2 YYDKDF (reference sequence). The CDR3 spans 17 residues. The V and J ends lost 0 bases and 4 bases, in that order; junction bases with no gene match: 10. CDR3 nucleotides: TGTGCCACCAGCAGAGATTGGTTCGAGCGGGGGGTATACGAGCAGTACTTC. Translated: CATSRDWFERGVYEQYF.

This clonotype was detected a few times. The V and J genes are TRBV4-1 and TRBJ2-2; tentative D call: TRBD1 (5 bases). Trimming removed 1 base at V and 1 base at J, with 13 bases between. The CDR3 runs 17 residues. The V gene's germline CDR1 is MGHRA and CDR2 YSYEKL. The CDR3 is CASSQVIGVGNTGELFF. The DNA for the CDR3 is TGCGCCAGCAGCCAAGTAATAGGGGTCGGGAACACCGGGGAGCTGTTTTTT.

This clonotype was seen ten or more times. The CDR3 nucleotides are TGCGCCAGCAGCCAAGATATAATACGGGTTGGGGACCAAAACACTGAAGCTTTCTTT. Its protein product is CASSQDIIRVGDQNTEAFF. The V gene is TRBV4-3, the J gene TRBJ1-1, with a weak D call TRBD1 (5 bases). The CDR3 is 19 residues long. With 0 bases removed from V and 2 bases from J, the gap between germline ends came to 22 bases. Germline V gene lookup returns CDR1 LGHNA and CDR2 YSLEER.

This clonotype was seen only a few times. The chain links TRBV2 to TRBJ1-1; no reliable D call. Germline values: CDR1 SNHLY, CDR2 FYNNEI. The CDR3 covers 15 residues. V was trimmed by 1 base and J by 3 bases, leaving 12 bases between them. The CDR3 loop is CASSEERVGDTEAFF. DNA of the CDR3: TGTGCCAGCAGTGAAGAAAGGGTAGGAGACACTGAAGCTTTCTTT.

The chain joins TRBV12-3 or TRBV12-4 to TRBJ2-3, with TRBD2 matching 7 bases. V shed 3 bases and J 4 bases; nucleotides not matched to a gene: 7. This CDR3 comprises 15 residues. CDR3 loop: CASSFRGGIPDTQYF. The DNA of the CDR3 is TGTGCCAGCAGTTTTCGGGGAGGGATCCCAGATACGCAGTATTTT.

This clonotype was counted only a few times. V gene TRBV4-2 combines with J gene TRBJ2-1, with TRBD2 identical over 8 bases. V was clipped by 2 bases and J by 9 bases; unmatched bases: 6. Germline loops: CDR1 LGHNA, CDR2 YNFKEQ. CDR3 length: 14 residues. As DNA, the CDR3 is TGTGCCAGCAGCCAACAGAGCGGGGGATCTGAGCAGTTCTTC. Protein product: CASSQQSGGSEQFF.